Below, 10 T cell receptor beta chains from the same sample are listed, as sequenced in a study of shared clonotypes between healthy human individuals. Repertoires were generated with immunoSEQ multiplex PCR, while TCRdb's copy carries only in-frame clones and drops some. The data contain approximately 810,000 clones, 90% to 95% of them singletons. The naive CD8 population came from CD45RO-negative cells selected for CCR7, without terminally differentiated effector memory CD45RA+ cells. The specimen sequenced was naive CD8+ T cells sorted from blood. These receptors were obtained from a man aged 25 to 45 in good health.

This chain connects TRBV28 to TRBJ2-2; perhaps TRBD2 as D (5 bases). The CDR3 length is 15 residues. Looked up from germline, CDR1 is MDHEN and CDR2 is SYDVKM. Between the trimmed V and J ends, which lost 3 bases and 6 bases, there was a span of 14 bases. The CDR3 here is CASSLSGRGAGELFF. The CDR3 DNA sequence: TGTGCCAGCAGTTTGAGCGGACGAGGAGCCGGGGAGCTGTTTTTT.

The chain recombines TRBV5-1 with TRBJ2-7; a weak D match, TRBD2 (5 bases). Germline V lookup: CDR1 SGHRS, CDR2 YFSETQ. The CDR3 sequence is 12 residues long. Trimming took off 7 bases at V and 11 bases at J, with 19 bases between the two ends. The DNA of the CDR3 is TGCGCCAGCGGACGGACTCCCTACAGAGAGTACTTC. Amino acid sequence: CASGRTPYREYF.

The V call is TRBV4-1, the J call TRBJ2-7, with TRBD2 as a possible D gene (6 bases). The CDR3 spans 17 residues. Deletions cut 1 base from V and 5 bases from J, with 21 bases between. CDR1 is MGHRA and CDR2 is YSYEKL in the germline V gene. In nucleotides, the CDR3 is TGCGCCAGCAGCCAAGTATTAGGGGCGGGAAGTTTCCACGAGCAGTACTTC. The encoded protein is CASSQVLGAGSFHEQYF.

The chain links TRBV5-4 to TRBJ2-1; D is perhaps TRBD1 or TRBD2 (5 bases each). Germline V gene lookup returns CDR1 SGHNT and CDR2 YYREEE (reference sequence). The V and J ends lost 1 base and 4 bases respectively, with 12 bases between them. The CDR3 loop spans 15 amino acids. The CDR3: CASSLQGEEYNEQFF. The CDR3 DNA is TGTGCCAGCAGCTTGCAGGGAGAGGAGTACAATGAGCAGTTCTTC.

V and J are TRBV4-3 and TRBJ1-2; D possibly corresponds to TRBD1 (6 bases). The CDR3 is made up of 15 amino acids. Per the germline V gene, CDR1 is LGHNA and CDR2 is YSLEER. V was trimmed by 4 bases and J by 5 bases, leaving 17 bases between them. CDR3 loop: CASSPGQKIRYGYTF. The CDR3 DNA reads TGCGCCAGCAGCCCCGGACAGAAGATAAGGTATGGCTACACCTTC.

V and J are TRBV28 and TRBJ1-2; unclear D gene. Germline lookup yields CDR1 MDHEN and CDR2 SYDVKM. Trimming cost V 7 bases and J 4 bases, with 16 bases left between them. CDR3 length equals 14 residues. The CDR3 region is CASIVTGYGYGYTF. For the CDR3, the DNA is TGTGCCAGCATTGTAACGGGGTATGGCTATGGCTACACCTTC.

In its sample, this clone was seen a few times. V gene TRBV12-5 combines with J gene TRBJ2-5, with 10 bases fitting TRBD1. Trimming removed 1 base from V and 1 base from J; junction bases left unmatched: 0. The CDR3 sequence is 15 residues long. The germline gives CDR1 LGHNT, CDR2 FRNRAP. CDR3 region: CASGLGDRGQETQYF. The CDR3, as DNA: TGTGCTAGTGGTTTGGGGGACAGGGGCCAAGAGACCCAGTACTTC.

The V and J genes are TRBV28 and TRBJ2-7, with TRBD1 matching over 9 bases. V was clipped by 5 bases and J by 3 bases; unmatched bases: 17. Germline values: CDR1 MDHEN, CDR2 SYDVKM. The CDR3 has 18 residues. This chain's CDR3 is CASSLGQGWTSQLYEQYF. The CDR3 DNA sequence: TGTGCCAGCAGTCTCGGACAGGGGTGGACTAGTCAACTCTACGAGCAGTACTTC.

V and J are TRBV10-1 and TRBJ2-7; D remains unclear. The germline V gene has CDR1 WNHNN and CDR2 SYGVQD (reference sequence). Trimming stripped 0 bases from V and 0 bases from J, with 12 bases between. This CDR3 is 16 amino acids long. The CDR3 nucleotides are TGCGCCAGCAGTGAGTCGAGGTCTTTGAGCTCCTACGAGCAGTACTTC. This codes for CASSESRSLSSYEQYF.

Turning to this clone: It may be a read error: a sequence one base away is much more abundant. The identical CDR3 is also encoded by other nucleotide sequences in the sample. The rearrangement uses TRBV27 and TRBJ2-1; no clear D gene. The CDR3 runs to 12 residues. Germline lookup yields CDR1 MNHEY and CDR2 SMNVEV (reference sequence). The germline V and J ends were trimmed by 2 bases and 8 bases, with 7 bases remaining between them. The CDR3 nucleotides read TGTGCCAGCAGTTTAATTGGAGATGAGCAGTTCTTC. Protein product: CASSLIGDEQFF.